The 5 T cell receptor delta chains below were found in one sample sequenced in a study of gamma-delta chains in newborns, infants, children. TCRdb reprocessed the reads using CATT. The sample holds about 2,300 delta-chain clones, approximately 1% seen once. The sample was blood. These receptors all stem from a child who was a newborn, infant or young child, either healthy, febrile or measles-vaccinated (not recorded which).

This clone has just a few counts. The protein TCRdb gives is from a much larger clone and does not agree with this DNA's translation at residue 10, likely a read error; the protein shown here comes from the DNA. CDR3 sequence reads: CACDTLGAMAAQLFF. The CDR3 nucleotides read TGTGCCTGTGACACACTGGGGGCAATGGCAGCACAACTCTTCTTT. The V and J genes are TRDV2 and TRDJ2; 8 nucleotides agree with TRDD3. J gave up 6 bases and V 1 base, and 6 bases lay outside the gene matches. The CDR3 extends over 15 amino acids. CDR1 is GEAIGNYY, CDR2 EKD, per germline.

This clone was seen more than once but under ten times. The rearrangement joins TRDV3 to TRDJ3; TRDD3 matches 8 bases. The trim removed 1 base at V and 0 bases at J, leaving 5 bases unmatched. Germline V CDR1 and CDR2: TVYSNPD, GDNSRS (reference sequence). The CDR3 length is 17 residues. The CDR3 sequence: CAFTGGLSSWDTRQMFF. As DNA, the CDR3 is TGTGCCTTTACTGGGGGACTCAGCTCCTGGGACACCCGACAGATGTTTTTC.

This clone occurred a few times. This probably arose from a read error, given a far larger clone one base away. The sample carries other DNA sequences with the same CDR3. The chain combines TRDV2 with TRDJ3; D is possibly TRDD3 (6 bases). CDR1 GEAIGNYY and CDR2 EKD come from the germline V gene. This CDR3 has 17 amino acids. CDR3 DNA: TGTGCCTGTGACCCTACTGGGACCTCCTGGGATACCCGACAGATGTTTTTC. Its protein is CACDPTGTSWDTRQMFF.

The rearrangement links TRDV2 to TRDJ3, with 13 bases lining up with TRDD3. The trim removed 3 bases at V and 2 bases at J, leaving 9 bases unmatched. This CDR3 spans 20 amino acids. The germline CDR1 and CDR2 sequences are GEAIGNYY and EKD. The CDR3 bases are TGTGCCTGTGACGTACTGGGGGATACGGGGATGACCTGGGACACCCGACAGATGTTTTTC. Its protein is CACDVLGDTGMTWDTRQMFF.

A note on this clone: TCRdb assigns this DNA the protein of a much larger clone, which departs from its translation at residue 12; this likely reflects a read error, and the protein shown comes from translating the DNA. CDR3 in DNA: TGTGCTCTTGGGGGGTGGGTGGCCACCGATAAACCCATCTTT. Its protein product is CALGGWVATDKPIF. The chain employs TRDV1 and TRDJ1, with D uncertain. This CDR3 is 14 amino acids long. Per germline, CDR1 TSWWSYY and CDR2 QGS.